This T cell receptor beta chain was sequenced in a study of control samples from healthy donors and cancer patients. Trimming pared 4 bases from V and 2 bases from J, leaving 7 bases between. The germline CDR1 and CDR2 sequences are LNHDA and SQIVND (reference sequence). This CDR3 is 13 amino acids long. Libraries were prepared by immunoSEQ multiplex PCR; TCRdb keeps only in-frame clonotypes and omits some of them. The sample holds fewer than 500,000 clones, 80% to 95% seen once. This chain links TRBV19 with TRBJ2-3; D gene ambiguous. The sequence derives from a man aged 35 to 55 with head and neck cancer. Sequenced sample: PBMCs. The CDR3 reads CASSKGSTDTQYF. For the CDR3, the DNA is TGTGCCAGTAGTAAAGGTTCCACAGATACGCAGTATTTT. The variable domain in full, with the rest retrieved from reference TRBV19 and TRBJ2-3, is DGGITQSPKYLFRKEGQNVTLSCEQNLNHDAMYWYRQDPGQGLRLIYYSQIVNDFQKGDIAEGYSVSREKKESFPLTVTSAQKNPTAFYLCASSKGSTDTQYFGPGTRLTVL.